This is a list of T cell receptor beta chains from one sample in a study of T cell clonotyping in hematopoietic cell transplantation. Sequencing was performed with immunoSEQ multiplex PCR; in TCRdb, only in-frame clones are kept and a portion is missing. The profile shows about 9,300 clones, about 84% of them singletons. The material was PBMCs, obtained at the time of graft-versus-host disease after allogeneic stem cell transplant. Every receptor here comes from a male patient between 55 and 70 years old who had an allogeneic stem cell transplant from an unrelated donor, so the T cells may come from the graft donor. Some clones in this sample may be carry-over from other donors' samples. CDR3s include the opening cysteine and the closing phenylalanine or tryptophan. The order of the fields is J gene, clone size, V gene, D gene, CDR3 protein, CDR3 DNA. A D gene is named only where the DNA matches it firmly. Clone size is not always given. Where it is, it says once, few, many or a class for expanded clones.

J gene: TRBJ2-2; clone size: NA; V gene: TRBV7-2; D gene: NA; CDR3 protein: CASSLIAAGELFF; CDR3 DNA: TGTGCCAGCAGCTTAATAGCGGCCGGGGAGCTGTTTTTT
J gene: TRBJ1-1; clone size: NA; V gene: TRBV7-2; D gene: NA; CDR3 protein: CASSPRGGEAFF; CDR3 DNA: TGTGCCAGCAGCCCCAGGGGAGGGGAGGCTTTCTTT
J gene: TRBJ1-5; clone size: NA; V gene: TRBV18; D gene: NA; CDR3 protein: CASSPDAGNQPQHF; CDR3 DNA: TGTGCCAGCTCACCAGATGCGGGCAATCAGCCCCAGCATTTT
J gene: TRBJ1-6; clone size: NA; V gene: TRBV5-1; D gene: TRBD1; CDR3 protein: CASSTRDSGYSPLHF; CDR3 DNA: TGCGCCAGCAGCACGAGGGACAGTGGGTATTCACCCCTCCACTTT
J gene: TRBJ1-1; clone size: NA; V gene: TRBV2; D gene: NA; CDR3 protein: CASMVGLSEAFF; CDR3 DNA: TGTGCCAGCATGGTGGGTTTGTCTGAAGCTTTCTTT
J gene: TRBJ2-7; clone size: NA; V gene: TRBV9; D gene: TRBD2; CDR3 protein: CASSPYLAGGFYEQYF; CDR3 DNA: TGTGCCAGCAGCCCCTACTTAGCGGGGGGATTCTACGAGCAGTACTTC
J gene: TRBJ1-6; clone size: NA; V gene: TRBV13; D gene: NA; CDR3 protein: CASSFGLNYNSPLHF; CDR3 DNA: TGTGCCAGCAGCTTCGGATTAAACTATAATTCACCCCTCCACTTT
J gene: TRBJ2-1; clone size: NA; V gene: TRBV25-1; D gene: NA; CDR3 protein: CASSDIRSDSFYNEQFF; CDR3 DNA: TGTGCCAGCAGTGACATCAGATCGGACAGCTTTTACAATGAGCAGTTCTTC
J gene: TRBJ1-1; clone size: NA; V gene: TRBV10-3; D gene: TRBD1; CDR3 protein: CAISDRTGGNTEAFF; CDR3 DNA: TGTGCCATCAGTGATCGGACAGGAGGGAACACTGAAGCTTTCTTT
J gene: TRBJ1-5; clone size: NA; V gene: TRBV6-6; D gene: NA; CDR3 protein: CASSYGQGYSNQPQHF; CDR3 DNA: TGTGCCAGCAGTTACGGCCAGGGGTATAGCAATCAGCCCCAGCATTTT
J gene: TRBJ1-1; clone size: once; V gene: TRBV19; D gene: NA; CDR3 protein: CASSTRTTEAFF; CDR3 DNA: TGTGCCAGTAGTACGAGGACAACTGAAGCTTTCTTT
J gene: TRBJ1-6; clone size: NA; V gene: TRBV6-5; D gene: NA; CDR3 protein: CASRVASSYNSPLHF; CDR3 DNA: TGTGCCAGCAGGGTAGCTAGCTCCTATAATTCACCCCTCCACTTT
J gene: TRBJ2-1; clone size: NA; V gene: TRBV6-1; D gene: TRBD2; CDR3 protein: CASTSGGGYNEQFF; CDR3 DNA: TGTGCCAGCACCTCGGGGGGTGGGTACAATGAGCAGTTCTTC
J gene: TRBJ2-7; clone size: NA; V gene: TRBV7-8; D gene: NA; CDR3 protein: CASSPTQYDNHEQYF; CDR3 DNA: TGTGCCAGCAGCCCCACCCAATACGACAATCATGAGCAGTACTTC
J gene: TRBJ1-1; clone size: NA; V gene: TRBV6-5; D gene: TRBD1; CDR3 protein: CASRRQGGTEAFF; CDR3 DNA: TGTGCCAGCAGGCGACAGGGGGGGACTGAAGCTTTCTTT
J gene: TRBJ2-3; clone size: NA; V gene: TRBV5-6; D gene: NA; CDR3 protein: CASSSGMAQYF; CDR3 DNA: TGTGCCAGCAGCTCAGGGATGGCGCAGTATTTT
J gene: TRBJ1-6; clone size: NA; V gene: TRBV7-2; D gene: NA; CDR3 protein: CASSPYAAGPLHF; CDR3 DNA: TGTGCCAGCAGCCCCTACGCTGCCGGACCCCTCCACTTT
J gene: TRBJ1-1; clone size: medium-sized; V gene: TRBV19; D gene: NA; CDR3 protein: CASSRSPDTEAFF; CDR3 DNA: TGTGCCAGTAGCAGATCCCCGGACACTGAAGCTTTCTTT
J gene: TRBJ1-1; clone size: NA; V gene: TRBV4-3; D gene: NA; CDR3 protein: CASSLDSSIGTEAFF; CDR3 DNA: TGCGCCAGCAGCCTCGATAGCTCTATAGGCACTGAAGCTTTCTTT
J gene: TRBJ2-3; clone size: once; V gene: TRBV4-1; D gene: TRBD2; CDR3 protein: CASSQEDGGADTQYF; CDR3 DNA: TGCGCCAGCAGCCAAGAAGACGGGGGGGCAGATACGCAGTATTTT
J gene: TRBJ2-5; clone size: NA; V gene: TRBV7-2; D gene: TRBD2; CDR3 protein: CASRTFGGADETQYF; CDR3 DNA: TGTGCCAGCCGTACGTTCGGGGGGGCAGATGAGACCCAGTACTTC
J gene: TRBJ1-1; clone size: few; V gene: TRBV18; D gene: NA; CDR3 protein: CASSQDRNTEAFF; CDR3 DNA: TGTGCCAGCTCACAGGACAGGAACACTGAAGCTTTCTTT
J gene: TRBJ1-2; clone size: NA; V gene: TRBV7-8; D gene: TRBD1; CDR3 protein: CASSQVGQGYGYTF; CDR3 DNA: TGTGCCAGCAGCCAAGTCGGACAGGGGTATGGCTACACCTTC
J gene: TRBJ1-2; clone size: NA; V gene: TRBV2; D gene: NA; CDR3 protein: CASSPSGTNYGYTF; CDR3 DNA: TGTGCCAGCAGTCCCTCCGGGACTAACTATGGCTACACCTTC
J gene: TRBJ2-7; clone size: NA; V gene: TRBV6-5; D gene: TRBD1; CDR3 protein: CASNRHSDREHEQYF; CDR3 DNA: TGTGCCAGCAACCGTCATTCGGACAGGGAGCACGAGCAGTACTTC
J gene: TRBJ1-4; clone size: NA; V gene: TRBV5-1; D gene: NA; CDR3 protein: CASSLAGTNEKLFF; CDR3 DNA: TGCGCCAGCAGCTTGGCAGGGACTAATGAAAAACTGTTTTTT
J gene: TRBJ2-1; clone size: NA; V gene: TRBV9; D gene: NA; CDR3 protein: CASSPGGTTNEQFF; CDR3 DNA: TGTGCCAGCAGCCCCGGTGGGACAACCAATGAGCAGTTCTTC
J gene: TRBJ1-1; clone size: NA; V gene: TRBV29-1; D gene: NA; CDR3 protein: CSGRSTGTAEAFF; CDR3 DNA: TGCAGCGGGCGATCTACAGGTACTGCTGAAGCTTTCTTT
J gene: TRBJ1-1; clone size: NA; V gene: TRBV7-2; D gene: NA; CDR3 protein: CASSLVAGDTEAFF; CDR3 DNA: TGTGCCAGCAGCTTAGTAGCAGGGGACACTGAAGCTTTCTTT
J gene: TRBJ2-7; clone size: NA; V gene: TRBV19; D gene: TRBD1; CDR3 protein: CARIVGDREDSNYEQYF; CDR3 DNA: TGTGCCAGAATCGTAGGGGACAGGGAAGATTCAAACTACGAGCAGTACTTC
J gene: TRBJ1-2; clone size: NA; V gene: TRBV27; D gene: TRBD1; CDR3 protein: CASRTGGGGYTF; CDR3 DNA: TGTGCCAGCAGGACAGGGGGGGGTGGCTACACCTTC
J gene: TRBJ2-7; clone size: NA; V gene: TRBV4-3; D gene: NA; CDR3 protein: CASSPQAAYGTYEQYF; CDR3 DNA: TGCGCCAGCAGCCCTCAGGCGGCCTACGGAACCTACGAGCAGTACTTC
J gene: TRBJ1-1; clone size: NA; V gene: TRBV11-1; D gene: NA; CDR3 protein: CASSLDGGGREAFF; CDR3 DNA: TGTGCCAGCAGCTTGGACGGTGGAGGCCGGGAAGCTTTCTTT
J gene: TRBJ1-6; clone size: NA; V gene: TRBV11-2; D gene: NA; CDR3 protein: CASSLGVTGKGIYNSPLHF; CDR3 DNA: TGTGCCAGCAGCTTAGGTGTAACAGGGAAAGGGATCTATAATTCACCCCTCCACTTT
J gene: TRBJ2-7; clone size: NA; V gene: TRBV5-6; D gene: NA; CDR3 protein: CASRPWGRRYDEQYF; CDR3 DNA: TGTGCCAGCAGGCCCTGGGGACGTAGGTATGACGAGCAGTACTTC
J gene: TRBJ2-7; clone size: NA; V gene: TRBV7-2; D gene: TRBD1; CDR3 protein: CASSSPGQFVEQYF; CDR3 DNA: TGTGCCAGCAGCTCCCCGGGACAGTTTGTGGAGCAGTACTTC
J gene: TRBJ1-6; clone size: NA; V gene: TRBV19; D gene: NA; CDR3 protein: CASSHQRERLNSPLHF; CDR3 DNA: TGTGCCAGTAGCCACCAGAGGGAACGGTTGAATTCACCCCTCCACTTT
J gene: TRBJ2-3; clone size: medium-sized; V gene: TRBV7-9; D gene: TRBD2; CDR3 protein: CASSSYSGARGDTQYF; CDR3 DNA: TGTGCCAGCAGCTCCTATAGCGGGGCCAGGGGAGATACGCAGTATTTT
J gene: TRBJ1-6; clone size: few; V gene: TRBV27; D gene: TRBD1; CDR3 protein: CASSFTPPDRWDSPLHF; CDR3 DNA: TGTGCCAGCAGTTTTACCCCTCCGGACAGGTGGGATTCACCCCTCCACTTT
J gene: TRBJ1-2; clone size: NA; V gene: TRBV7-8; D gene: NA; CDR3 protein: CAMGDAGNGYTF; CDR3 DNA: TGTGCCATGGGGGACGCCGGGAATGGCTACACCTTC
J gene: TRBJ1-1; clone size: NA; V gene: TRBV2; D gene: NA; CDR3 protein: CASSEWGQLANTEAFF; CDR3 DNA: TGTGCCAGCAGTGAGTGGGGCCAGTTGGCGAACACTGAAGCTTTCTTT
J gene: TRBJ2-3; clone size: NA; V gene: TRBV10-3; D gene: NA; CDR3 protein: CAISESSGEVADTQYF; CDR3 DNA: TGTGCCATCAGTGAGTCGTCGGGGGAGGTGGCAGATACGCAGTATTTT
J gene: TRBJ1-5; clone size: NA; V gene: TRBV7-2; D gene: NA; CDR3 protein: CASNLQVDQPQHF; CDR3 DNA: TGTGCCAGCAACCTCCAGGTGGATCAGCCCCAGCATTTT
J gene: TRBJ1-1; clone size: NA; V gene: TRBV7-9; D gene: TRBD1; CDR3 protein: CASSVGQMNTEAFF; CDR3 DNA: TGTGCCAGCAGCGTGGGACAGATGAACACTGAAGCTTTCTTT
J gene: TRBJ1-1; clone size: NA; V gene: TRBV10-3; D gene: NA; CDR3 protein: CAISESRAPEGTEAFF; CDR3 DNA: TGTGCCATCAGTGAGTCCCGGGCCCCCGAGGGCACTGAAGCTTTCTTT
J gene: TRBJ2-1; clone size: NA; V gene: TRBV19; D gene: NA; CDR3 protein: CASSTGLYNEQFF; CDR3 DNA: TGTGCCAGTAGTACCGGCCTCTACAATGAGCAGTTCTTC
J gene: TRBJ1-6; clone size: NA; V gene: TRBV4-1; D gene: TRBD1; CDR3 protein: CASSQQGQGNSPLHF; CDR3 DNA: TGCGCCAGCAGCCAGCAGGGACAGGGAAATTCACCCCTCCACTTT
J gene: TRBJ1-2; clone size: NA; V gene: TRBV7-9; D gene: TRBD1; CDR3 protein: CASSLLSGTGDPGYTF; CDR3 DNA: TGTGCCAGCAGCTTACTTTCCGGGACAGGGGACCCTGGCTACACCTTC
J gene: TRBJ1-5; clone size: NA; V gene: TRBV5-5; D gene: NA; CDR3 protein: CASSLVAGQPQHF; CDR3 DNA: TGTGCCAGCAGCTTGGTTGCAGGGCAGCCCCAGCATTTT
J gene: TRBJ2-3; clone size: NA; V gene: TRBV7-3; D gene: NA; CDR3 protein: CASSLTIGGRTDTQYF; CDR3 DNA: TGTGCCAGCAGCTTAACCATAGGGGGGCGCACAGATACGCAGTATTTT
J gene: TRBJ2-7; clone size: NA; V gene: TRBV4-1; D gene: NA; CDR3 protein: CASSSEFRAYEQYF; CDR3 DNA: TGTGCCAGCAGCTCGGAATTCAGGGCTTACGAGCAGTACTTC
J gene: TRBJ2-2; clone size: NA; V gene: TRBV29-1; D gene: NA; CDR3 protein: CSVEQGTNTGELFF; CDR3 DNA: TGCAGCGTTGAGCAGGGCACGAACACCGGGGAGCTGTTTTTT
J gene: TRBJ1-6; clone size: NA; V gene: TRBV5-8; D gene: TRBD1; CDR3 protein: CASSQGQGRSPLHF; CDR3 DNA: TGTGCCAGCAGCCAGGGACAGGGGAGGTCACCCCTCCACTTT
J gene: TRBJ2-5; clone size: once; V gene: TRBV5-4; D gene: NA; CDR3 protein: CASSLVAQETQYF; CDR3 DNA: TGTGCCAGCAGCTTGGTGGCCCAAGAGACCCAGTACTTC
J gene: TRBJ2-7; clone size: NA; V gene: TRBV29-1; D gene: TRBD1; CDR3 protein: CSVTVAFGTGAFSEQYF; CDR3 DNA: TGCAGCGTTACCGTAGCGTTTGGGACAGGGGCTTTTTCGGAGCAGTACTTC
J gene: TRBJ1-4; clone size: NA; V gene: TRBV20-1; D gene: NA; CDR3 protein: CSASREEKLFF; CDR3 DNA: TGCAGTGCTAGCAGGGAAGAAAAACTGTTTTTT
J gene: TRBJ1-5; clone size: NA; V gene: TRBV6-5; D gene: NA; CDR3 protein: CASSYDQDQPQHF; CDR3 DNA: TGTGCCAGCAGTTACGATCAGGATCAGCCCCAGCATTTT
J gene: TRBJ2-7; clone size: NA; V gene: TRBV4-2; D gene: NA; CDR3 protein: CASSLTFGGSYEQYF; CDR3 DNA: TGTGCCAGCAGCCTGACCTTTGGGGGATCCTACGAGCAGTACTTC